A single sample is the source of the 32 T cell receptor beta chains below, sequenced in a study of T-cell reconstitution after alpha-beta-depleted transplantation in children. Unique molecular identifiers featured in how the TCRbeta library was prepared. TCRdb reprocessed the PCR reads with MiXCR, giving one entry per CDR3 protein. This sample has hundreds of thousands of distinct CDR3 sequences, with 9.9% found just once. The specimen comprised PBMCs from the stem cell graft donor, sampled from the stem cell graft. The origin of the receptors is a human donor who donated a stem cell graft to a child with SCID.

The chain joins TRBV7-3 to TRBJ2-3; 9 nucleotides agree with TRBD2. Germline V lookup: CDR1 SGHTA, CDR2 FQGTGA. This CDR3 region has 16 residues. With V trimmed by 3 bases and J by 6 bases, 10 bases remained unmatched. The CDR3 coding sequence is TGTGCCAGCAGCTTCCCTCGCGGGGGGGCCGAGGATACGCAGTATTTT. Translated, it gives CASSFPRGGAEDTQYF.

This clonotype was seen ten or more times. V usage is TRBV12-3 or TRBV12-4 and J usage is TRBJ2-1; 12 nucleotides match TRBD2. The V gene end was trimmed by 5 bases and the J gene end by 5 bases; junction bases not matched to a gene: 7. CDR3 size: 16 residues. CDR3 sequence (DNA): TGTGCCAGCAGTCTCCCCCGGACTAGCGGGGACAATGAGCAGTTCTTC. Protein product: CASSLPRTSGDNEQFF.

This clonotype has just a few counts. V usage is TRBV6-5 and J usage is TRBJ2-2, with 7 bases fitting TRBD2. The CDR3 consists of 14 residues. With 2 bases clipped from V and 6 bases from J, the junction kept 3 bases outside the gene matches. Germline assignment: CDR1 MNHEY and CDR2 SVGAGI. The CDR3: CASSYRGVAGELFF. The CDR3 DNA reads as TGTGCCAGCAGTTACCGGGGGGTAGCCGGGGAGCTGTTTTTT.

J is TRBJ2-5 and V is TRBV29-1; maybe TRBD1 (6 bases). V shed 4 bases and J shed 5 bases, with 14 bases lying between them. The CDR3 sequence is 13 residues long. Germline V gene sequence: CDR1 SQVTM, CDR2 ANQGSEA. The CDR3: CSVGVAGVETQYF. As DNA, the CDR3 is TGCAGCGTTGGAGTGGCAGGGGTTGAGACCCAGTACTTC.

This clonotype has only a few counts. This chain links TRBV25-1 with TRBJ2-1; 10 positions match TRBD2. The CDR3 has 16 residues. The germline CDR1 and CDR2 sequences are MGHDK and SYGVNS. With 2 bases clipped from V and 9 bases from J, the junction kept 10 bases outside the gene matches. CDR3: CASSEDERGGVSEQFF. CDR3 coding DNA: TGTGCCAGCAGTGAAGACGAGCGGGGGGGGGTGAGTGAGCAGTTCTTC.

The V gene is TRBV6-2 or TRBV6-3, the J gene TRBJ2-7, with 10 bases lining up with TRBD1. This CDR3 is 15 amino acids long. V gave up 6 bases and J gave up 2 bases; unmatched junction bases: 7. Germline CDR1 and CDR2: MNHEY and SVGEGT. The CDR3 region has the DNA TGTGCCAGCAGGCCCCGTGGACAGGGGGCCTACGAGCAGTACTTC. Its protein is CASRPRGQGAYEQYF.

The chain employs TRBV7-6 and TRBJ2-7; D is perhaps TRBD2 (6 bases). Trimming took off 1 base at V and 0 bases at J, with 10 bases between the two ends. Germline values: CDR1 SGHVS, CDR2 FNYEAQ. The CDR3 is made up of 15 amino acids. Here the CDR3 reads CASSLERGASYEQYF. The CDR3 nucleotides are TGTGCCAGCAGCTTAGAACGCGGGGCCTCCTACGAGCAGTACTTC.

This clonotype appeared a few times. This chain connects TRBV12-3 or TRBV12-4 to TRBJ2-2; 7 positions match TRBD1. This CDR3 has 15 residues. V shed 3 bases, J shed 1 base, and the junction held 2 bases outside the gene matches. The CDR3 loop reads CASSFPGGNTGELFF. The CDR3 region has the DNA TGTGCCAGCAGTTTCCCAGGGGGGAACACCGGGGAGCTGTTTTTT.

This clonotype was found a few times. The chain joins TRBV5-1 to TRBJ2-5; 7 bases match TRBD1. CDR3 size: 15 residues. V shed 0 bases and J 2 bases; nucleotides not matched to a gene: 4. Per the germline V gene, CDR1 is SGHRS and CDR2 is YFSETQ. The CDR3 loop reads CASSLVAGGQETQYF. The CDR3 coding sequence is TGCGCCAGCAGCTTGGTTGCAGGGGGACAAGAGACCCAGTACTTC.

CDR3 bases: TGTGCCAGCAGTCTACGAGTTCGGCAGGGCTACCAGCCTGGGGCCAACGTCCTGACTTTC. Amino acids: CASSLRVRQGYQPGANVLTF. J is TRBJ2-6 and V is TRBV12-3 or TRBV12-4; TRBD1 might be the D (5 bases). The V end lost 5 bases, the J end lost 2 bases, and 25 bases lay between the germline ends. The CDR3 is 20 residues long.

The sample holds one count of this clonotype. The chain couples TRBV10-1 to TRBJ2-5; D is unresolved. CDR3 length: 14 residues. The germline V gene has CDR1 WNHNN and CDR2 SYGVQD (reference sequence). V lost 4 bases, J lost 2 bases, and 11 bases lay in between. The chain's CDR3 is CASSVSGLQETQYF. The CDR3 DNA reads TGCGCCAGCAGTGTATCAGGCTTACAAGAGACCCAGTACTTC.

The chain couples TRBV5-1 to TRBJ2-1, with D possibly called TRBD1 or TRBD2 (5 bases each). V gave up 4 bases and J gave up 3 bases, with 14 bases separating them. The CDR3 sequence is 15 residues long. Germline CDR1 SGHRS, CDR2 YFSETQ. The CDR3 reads CASSPSVGGYNEQFF. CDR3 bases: TGCGCCAGCAGCCCGTCCGTTGGGGGCTACAATGAGCAGTTCTTC.

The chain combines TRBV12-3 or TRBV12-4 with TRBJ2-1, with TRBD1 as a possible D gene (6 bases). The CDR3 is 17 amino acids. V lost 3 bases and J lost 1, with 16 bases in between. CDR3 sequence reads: CASSFAGTGNSYNEQFF. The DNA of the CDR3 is TGTGCCAGCAGTTTCGCTGGTACAGGGAATTCCTACAATGAGCAGTTCTTC.

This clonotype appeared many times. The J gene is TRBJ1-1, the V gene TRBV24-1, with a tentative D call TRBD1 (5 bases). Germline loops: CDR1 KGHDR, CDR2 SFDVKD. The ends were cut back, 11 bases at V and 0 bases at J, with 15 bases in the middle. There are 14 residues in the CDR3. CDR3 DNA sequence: TGTGCCAGGGGACGGATTCCATTGAACACTGAAGCTTTCTTT. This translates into CARGRIPLNTEAFF.

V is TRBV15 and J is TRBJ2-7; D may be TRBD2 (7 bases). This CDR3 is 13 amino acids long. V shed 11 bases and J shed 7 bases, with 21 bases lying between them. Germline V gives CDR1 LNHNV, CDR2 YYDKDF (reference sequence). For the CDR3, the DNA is TGTGCCGCTCAGGTAGGGGGGGAGAGTGAGCAGTACTTC. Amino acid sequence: CAAQVGGESEQYF.

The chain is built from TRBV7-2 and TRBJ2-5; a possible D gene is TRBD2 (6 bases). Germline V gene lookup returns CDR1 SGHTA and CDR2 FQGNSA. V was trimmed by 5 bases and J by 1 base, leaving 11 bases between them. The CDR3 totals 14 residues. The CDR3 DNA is TGTGCCAGCAGCCCAGGAGGGGCCCAAGAGACCCAGTACTTC. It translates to CASSPGGAQETQYF.

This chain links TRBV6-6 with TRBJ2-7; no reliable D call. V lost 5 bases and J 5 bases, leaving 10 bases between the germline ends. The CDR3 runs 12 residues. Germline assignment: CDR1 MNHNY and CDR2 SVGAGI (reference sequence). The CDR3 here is CASSPSTHEQYF. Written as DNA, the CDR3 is TGTGCCAGCAGTCCAAGTACGCACGAGCAGTACTTC.

DNA of the CDR3: TGTGCCAGCAGCCCCCTGGGCGGCGTAGCTAACTATGGCTACACCTTC. Protein product: CASSPLGGVANYGYTF. The rearrangement uses TRBV7-8 and TRBJ1-2, with D hard to call. V shed 5 bases and J shed 0 bases, with 16 bases lying between them. The germline V gene encodes CDR1 SGHVS and CDR2 FQNEAQ. The CDR3 runs 16 residues. The variable domain in full, completed from reference TRBV7-8 and TRBJ1-2, reads GAGVSQSPRYKVAKRGQDVALRCDPISGHVSLFWYQQALGQGPEFLTYFQNEAQLDKSGLPSDRFFAERPEGSVSTLKIQRTQQEDSAVYLCASSPLGGVANYGYTFGSGTRLTVV.

The CDR3: CASSPPGTGDEQYF. CDR3 nucleotide sequence: TGTGCCAGCAGTCCTCCCGGGACAGGGGACGAGCAGTACTTC. This sequence joins TRBV12-3 or TRBV12-4 and TRBJ2-7, with 10 bases aligning to TRBD1. V lost 5 bases to trimming and J lost 5 bases; unmatched junction nucleotides: 6. The CDR3 is 14 amino acids.

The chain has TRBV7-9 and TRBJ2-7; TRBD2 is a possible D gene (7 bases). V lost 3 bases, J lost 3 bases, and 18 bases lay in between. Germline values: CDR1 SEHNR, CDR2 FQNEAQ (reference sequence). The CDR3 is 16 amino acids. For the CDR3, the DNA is TGTGCCAGCAGCTTTGGTCAAGGCGGGGGCTTCTACGAGCAGTACTTC. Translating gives CASSFGQGGGFYEQYF.

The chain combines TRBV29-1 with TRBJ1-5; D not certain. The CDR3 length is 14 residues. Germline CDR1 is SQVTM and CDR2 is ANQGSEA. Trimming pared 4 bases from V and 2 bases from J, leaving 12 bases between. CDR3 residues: CSVVFSGRNQPQHF. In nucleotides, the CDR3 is TGCAGCGTTGTATTCTCCGGCCGCAATCAGCCCCAGCATTTT.

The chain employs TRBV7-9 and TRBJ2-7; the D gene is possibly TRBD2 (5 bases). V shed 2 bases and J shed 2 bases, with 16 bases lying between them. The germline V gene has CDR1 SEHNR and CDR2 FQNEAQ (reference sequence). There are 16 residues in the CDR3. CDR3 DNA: TGTGCCAGCAGCTTAACTAGTGGGGAGAGAACCTACGAGCAGTACTTC. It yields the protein CASSLTSGERTYEQYF.

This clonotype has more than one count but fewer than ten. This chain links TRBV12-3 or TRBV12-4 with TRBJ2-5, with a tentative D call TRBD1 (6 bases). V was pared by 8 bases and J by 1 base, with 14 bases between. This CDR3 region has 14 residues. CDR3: CASRPGRGQETQYF. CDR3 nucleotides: TGTGCCAGCCGCCCCGGCAGGGGCCAAGAGACCCAGTACTTC.

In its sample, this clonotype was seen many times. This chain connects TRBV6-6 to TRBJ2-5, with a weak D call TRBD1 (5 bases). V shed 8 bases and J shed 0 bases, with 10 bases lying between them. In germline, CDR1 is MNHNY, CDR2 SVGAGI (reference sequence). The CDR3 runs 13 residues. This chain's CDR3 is CASRLTDQETQYF. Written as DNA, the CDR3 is TGTGCCAGCCGATTGACAGACCAAGAGACCCAGTACTTC.

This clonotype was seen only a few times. The CDR3 sequence: CSASASRLANTGELFF. In DNA, the CDR3 is TGCAGTGCTAGTGCCTCCAGACTGGCGAACACCGGGGAGCTGTTTTTT. This chain uses TRBV20-1 with TRBJ2-2; D not resolved. V lost 3 bases, J lost 0 bases, and 14 bases lay in between. CDR1 and CDR2 from the germline V gene are DFQATT and SNEGSKA (reference sequence). This CDR3 has 16 residues.

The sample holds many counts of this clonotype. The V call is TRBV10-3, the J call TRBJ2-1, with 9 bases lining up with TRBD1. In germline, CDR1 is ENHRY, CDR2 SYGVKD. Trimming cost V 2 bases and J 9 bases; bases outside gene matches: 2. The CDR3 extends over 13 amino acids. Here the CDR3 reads CAISETDRGEQFF. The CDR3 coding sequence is TGTGCCATCAGTGAGACGGACAGGGGTGAGCAGTTCTTC.

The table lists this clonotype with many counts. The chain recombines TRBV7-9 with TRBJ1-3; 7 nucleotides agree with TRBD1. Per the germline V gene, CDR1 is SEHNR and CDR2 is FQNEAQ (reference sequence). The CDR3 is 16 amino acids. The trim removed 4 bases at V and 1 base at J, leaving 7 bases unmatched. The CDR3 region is CASSSYRGWSGNTIYF. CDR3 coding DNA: TGTGCCAGCAGCTCTTACAGGGGTTGGTCTGGAAACACCATATATTTT.

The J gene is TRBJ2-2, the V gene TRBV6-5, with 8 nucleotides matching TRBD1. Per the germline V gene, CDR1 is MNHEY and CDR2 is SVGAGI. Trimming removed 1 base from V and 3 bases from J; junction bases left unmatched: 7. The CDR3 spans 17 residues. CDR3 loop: CASSYWAQGAYTGELFF. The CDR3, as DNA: TGTGCCAGCAGTTACTGGGCGCAGGGGGCGTACACCGGGGAGCTGTTTTTT.

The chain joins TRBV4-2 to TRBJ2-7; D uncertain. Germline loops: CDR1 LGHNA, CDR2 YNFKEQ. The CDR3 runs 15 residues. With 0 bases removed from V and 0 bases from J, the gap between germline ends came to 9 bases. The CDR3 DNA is TGTGCCAGCAGCCAAGATCATGCTCCCTCCTACGAGCAGTACTTC. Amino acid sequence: CASSQDHAPSYEQYF.

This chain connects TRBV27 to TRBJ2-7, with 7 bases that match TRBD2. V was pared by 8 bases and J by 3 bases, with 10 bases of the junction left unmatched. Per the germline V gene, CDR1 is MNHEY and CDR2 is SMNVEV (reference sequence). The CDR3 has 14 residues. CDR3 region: CASRREGPFYEQYF. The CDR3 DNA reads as TGTGCCAGCCGTAGGGAGGGTCCCTTCTACGAGCAGTACTTC.

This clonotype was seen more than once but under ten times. In DNA form, the CDR3 reads TGTGCCAGCAGCTTTTCAGGGTTGGAGACCCAGTACTTC. Translating gives CASSFSGLETQYF. The chain carries TRBV7-9 and TRBJ2-5, with D maybe TRBD1 (5 bases). V was clipped by 3 bases and J by 5 bases, with 10 bases between them. Germline V gene lookup returns CDR1 SEHNR and CDR2 FQNEAQ (reference sequence). CDR3 size: 13 residues.

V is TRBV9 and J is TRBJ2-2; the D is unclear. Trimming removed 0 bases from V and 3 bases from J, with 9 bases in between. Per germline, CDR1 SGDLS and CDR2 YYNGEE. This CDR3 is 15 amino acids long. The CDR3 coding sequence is TGTGCCAGCAGCGTAGATCCGGGTTACACCGGGGAGCTGTTTTTT. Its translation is CASSVDPGYTGELFF.